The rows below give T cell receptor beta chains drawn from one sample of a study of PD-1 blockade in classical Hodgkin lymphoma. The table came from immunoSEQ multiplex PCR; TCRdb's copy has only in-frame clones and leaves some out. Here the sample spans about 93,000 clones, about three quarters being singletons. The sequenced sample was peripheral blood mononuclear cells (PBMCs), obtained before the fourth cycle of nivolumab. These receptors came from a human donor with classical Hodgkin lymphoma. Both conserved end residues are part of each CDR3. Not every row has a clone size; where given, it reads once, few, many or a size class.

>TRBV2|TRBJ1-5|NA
CASSGDSFPPQHF
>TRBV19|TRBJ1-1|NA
CASSMIENTEAFF
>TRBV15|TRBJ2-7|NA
CATGTGLTYEQYF
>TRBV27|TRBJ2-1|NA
CASSDRQHHEQFF
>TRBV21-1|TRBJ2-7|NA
CASSKGLEQYF
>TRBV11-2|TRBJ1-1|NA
CAIRGYYTEAFF
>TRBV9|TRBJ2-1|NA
CASSVVPSAEQFF
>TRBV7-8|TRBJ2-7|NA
CASSFSRGRYEQYF
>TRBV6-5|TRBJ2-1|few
CASSYSGQRVFF
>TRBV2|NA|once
CASSESRRGLSYEQYF
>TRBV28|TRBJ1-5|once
CASSFSGKGMDQPQHF
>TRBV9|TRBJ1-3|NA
CASSVGLGTGENTIYF
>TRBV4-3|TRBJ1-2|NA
CASSLGQGNYGYTF
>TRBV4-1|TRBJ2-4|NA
CASSQGAGSGMNIQYF
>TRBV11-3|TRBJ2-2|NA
CASSISGGLTGELFF
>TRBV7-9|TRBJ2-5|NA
CASSLGTSGRPGYETQYF
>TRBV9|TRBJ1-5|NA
CASSVAGQGNQPQHF
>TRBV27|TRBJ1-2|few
CASSSGGGYTF
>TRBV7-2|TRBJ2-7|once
CASSSGTSGSEQYF
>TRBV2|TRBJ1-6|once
CASSGQGVNSGSPLHF
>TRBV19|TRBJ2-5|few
CASSTGYQETQYF
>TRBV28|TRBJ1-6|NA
CASSHDRRYSPLHF
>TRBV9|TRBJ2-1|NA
CASSVGAGEDGYEQFF
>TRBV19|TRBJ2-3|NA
CASADSSTDTQYF
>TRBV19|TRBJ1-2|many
CASSPTSYGYTF
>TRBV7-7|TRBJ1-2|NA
CASSDRDRGVSWTF
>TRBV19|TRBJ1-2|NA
CASSIGTVPSYGYTF
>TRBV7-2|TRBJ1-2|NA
CASIDTDGDYGYTF
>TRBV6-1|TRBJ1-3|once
CASSETGGYPGNTIYF
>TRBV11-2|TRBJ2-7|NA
CASSPASEQYF
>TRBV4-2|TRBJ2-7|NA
CASSHSLAAYEQYF
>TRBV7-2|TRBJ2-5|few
CASSPRQGGGQETQYF
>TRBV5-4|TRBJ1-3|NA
CASSSGQIPGNTIYF
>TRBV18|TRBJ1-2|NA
CASSPQGNPNYGYTF
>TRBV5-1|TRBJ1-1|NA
CASSFGGLGDTEAFF
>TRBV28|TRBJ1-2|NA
CASSRGQGGGYTF
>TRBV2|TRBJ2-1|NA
CASSESFYNEQFF
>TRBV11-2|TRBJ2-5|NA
CASARGRETQYF
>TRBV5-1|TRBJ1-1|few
CASSSSWGRPEAFF
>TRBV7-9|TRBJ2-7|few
CASSSTGTPYEQYF
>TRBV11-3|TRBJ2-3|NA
CASSRGEVDTQYF
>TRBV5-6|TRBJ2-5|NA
CASAANQETQYF
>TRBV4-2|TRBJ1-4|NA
CASSQGWEKLFF
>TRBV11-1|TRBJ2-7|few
CASSPQASGEQYF
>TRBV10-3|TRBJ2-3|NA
CAISDTEFDTQYF
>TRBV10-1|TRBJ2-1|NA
CASSEWDGGGNEQFF
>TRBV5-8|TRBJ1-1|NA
CASSGRDRENTEAFF
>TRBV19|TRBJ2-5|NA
CASSYQTGGEKTQYF
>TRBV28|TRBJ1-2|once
CASRNNKSYGYTF
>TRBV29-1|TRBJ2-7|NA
CSFMTSSYEQYF
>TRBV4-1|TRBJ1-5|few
CASNRAAQHF
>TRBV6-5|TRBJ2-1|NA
CASSYTGARHEQFF
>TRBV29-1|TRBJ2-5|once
CSVTTGGQETQYF
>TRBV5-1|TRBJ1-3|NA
CASSLEPQGWAGNTIYF
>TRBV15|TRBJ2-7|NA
CATSGSRGGSRQYF
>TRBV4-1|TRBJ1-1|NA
CASSQPGGIRNTEAFF
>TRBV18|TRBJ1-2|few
CASSPLVTDGDYGYTF